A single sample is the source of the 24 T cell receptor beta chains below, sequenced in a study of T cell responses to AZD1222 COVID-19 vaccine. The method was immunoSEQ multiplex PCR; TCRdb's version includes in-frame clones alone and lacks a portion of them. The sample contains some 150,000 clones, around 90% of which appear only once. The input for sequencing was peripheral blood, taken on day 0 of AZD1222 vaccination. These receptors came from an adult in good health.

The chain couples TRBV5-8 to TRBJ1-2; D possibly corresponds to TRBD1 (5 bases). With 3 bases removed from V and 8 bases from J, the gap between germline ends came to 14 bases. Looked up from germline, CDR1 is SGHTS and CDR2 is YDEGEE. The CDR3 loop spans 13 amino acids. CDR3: CASSSGKGGGYTF. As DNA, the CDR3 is TGTGCCAGCAGCTCAGGGAAGGGAGGCGGCTACACCTTC. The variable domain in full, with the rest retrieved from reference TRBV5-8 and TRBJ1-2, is EAGVTQSPTHLIKTRGQQATLRCSPISGHTSVYWYQQALGLGLQFLLWYDEGEERNRGNFPPRFSGRQFPNYSSELNVNALELEDSALYLCASSSGKGGGYTFGSGTRLTVV.

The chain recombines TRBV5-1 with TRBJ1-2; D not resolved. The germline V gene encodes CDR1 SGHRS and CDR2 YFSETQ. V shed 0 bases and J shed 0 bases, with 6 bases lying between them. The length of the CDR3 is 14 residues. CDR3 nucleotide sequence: TGCGCCAGCAGCTTGGACGGCGCTAACTATGGCTACACCTTC. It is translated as CASSLDGANYGYTF.

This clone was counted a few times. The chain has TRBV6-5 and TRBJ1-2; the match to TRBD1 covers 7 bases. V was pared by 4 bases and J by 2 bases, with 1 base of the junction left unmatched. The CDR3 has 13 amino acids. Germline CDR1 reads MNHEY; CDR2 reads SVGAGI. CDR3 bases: TGTGCCAGCAGTTTGACAGGGAACTATGGCTACACCTTC. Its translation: CASSLTGNYGYTF.

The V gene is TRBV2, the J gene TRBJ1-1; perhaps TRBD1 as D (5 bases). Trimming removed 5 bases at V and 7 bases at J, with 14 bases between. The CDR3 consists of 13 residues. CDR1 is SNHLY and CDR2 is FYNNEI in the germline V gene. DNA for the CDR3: TGTGCCAGCAGTCCCGGGGCGGGTGGTGAAGCTTTCTTT. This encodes CASSPGAGGEAFF. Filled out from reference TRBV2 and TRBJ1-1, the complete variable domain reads EPEVTQTPSHQVTQMGQEVILRCVPISNHLYFYWYRQILGQKVEFLVSFYNNEISEKSEIFDDQFSVERPDGSNFTLKIRSTKLEDSAMYFCASSPGAGGEAFFGQGTRLTVV.

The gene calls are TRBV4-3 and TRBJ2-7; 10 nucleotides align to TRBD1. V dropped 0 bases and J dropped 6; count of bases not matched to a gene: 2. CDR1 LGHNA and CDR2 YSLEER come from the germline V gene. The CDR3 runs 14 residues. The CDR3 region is CASSQDGTGVEQYF. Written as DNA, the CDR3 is TGCGCCAGCAGCCAAGATGGGACAGGGGTCGAGCAGTACTTC.

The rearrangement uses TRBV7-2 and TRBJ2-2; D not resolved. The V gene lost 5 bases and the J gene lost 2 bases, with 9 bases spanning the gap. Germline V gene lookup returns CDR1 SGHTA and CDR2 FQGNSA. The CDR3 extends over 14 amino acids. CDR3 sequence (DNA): TGTGCCAGCAGCCTACAGAGTAACACCGGGGAGCTGTTTTTT. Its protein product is CASSLQSNTGELFF.

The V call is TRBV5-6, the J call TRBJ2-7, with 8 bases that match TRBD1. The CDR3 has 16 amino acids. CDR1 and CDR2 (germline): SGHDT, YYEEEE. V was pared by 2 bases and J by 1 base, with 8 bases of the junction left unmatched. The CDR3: CASSFAPGQASYEQYF. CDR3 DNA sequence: TGTGCCAGCAGCTTCGCACCGGGACAGGCGTCCTACGAGCAGTACTTC.

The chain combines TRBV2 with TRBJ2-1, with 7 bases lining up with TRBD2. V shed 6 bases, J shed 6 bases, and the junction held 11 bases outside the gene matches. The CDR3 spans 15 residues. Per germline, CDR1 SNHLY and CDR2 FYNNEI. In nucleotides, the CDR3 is TGTGCCAGCAGCTTCCTGGGCGGGGGAGTCAATGAGCAGTTCTTC. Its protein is CASSFLGGGVNEQFF.

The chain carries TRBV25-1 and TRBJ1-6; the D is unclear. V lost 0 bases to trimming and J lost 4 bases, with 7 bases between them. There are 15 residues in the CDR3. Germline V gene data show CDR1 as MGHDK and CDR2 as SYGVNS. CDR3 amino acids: CASSEYAGYNSPLHF. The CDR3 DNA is TGTGCCAGCAGTGAATATGCAGGATATAATTCACCCCTCCACTTT.

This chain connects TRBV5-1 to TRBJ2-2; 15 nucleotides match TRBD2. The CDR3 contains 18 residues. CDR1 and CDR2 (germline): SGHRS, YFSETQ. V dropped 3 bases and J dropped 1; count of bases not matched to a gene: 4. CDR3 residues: CASSSGLAGGRNTGELFF. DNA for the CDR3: TGCGCCAGCAGCTCGGGACTAGCGGGGGGCCGGAACACCGGGGAGCTGTTTTTT.

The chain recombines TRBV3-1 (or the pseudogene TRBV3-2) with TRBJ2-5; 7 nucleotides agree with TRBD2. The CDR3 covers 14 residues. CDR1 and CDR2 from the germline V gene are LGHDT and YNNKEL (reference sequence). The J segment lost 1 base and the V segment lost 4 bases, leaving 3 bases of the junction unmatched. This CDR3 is CASSRGGVQETQYF. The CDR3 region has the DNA TGTGCCAGCAGCCGCGGGGGAGTCCAAGAGACCCAGTACTTC.

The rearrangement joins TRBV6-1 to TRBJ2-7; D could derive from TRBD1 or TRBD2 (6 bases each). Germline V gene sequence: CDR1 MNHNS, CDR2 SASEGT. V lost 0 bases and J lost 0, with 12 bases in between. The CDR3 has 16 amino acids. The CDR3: CASSEAGGRSSYEQYF. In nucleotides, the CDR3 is TGTGCCAGCAGTGAAGCAGGGGGGCGAAGCTCCTACGAGCAGTACTTC.

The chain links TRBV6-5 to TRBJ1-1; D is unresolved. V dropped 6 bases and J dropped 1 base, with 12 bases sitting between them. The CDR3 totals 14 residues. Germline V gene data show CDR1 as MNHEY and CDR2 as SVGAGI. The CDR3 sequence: CASRLASWNTEAFF. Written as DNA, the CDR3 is TGTGCCAGCAGGCTGGCCTCCTGGAACACTGAAGCTTTCTTT.

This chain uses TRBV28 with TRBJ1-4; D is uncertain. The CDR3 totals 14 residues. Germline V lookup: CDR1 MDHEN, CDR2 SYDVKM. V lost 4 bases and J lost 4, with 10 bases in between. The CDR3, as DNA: TGTGCCAGCAGTTCCTATCGGGGTAATGAAAAACTGTTTTTT. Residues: CASSSYRGNEKLFF.

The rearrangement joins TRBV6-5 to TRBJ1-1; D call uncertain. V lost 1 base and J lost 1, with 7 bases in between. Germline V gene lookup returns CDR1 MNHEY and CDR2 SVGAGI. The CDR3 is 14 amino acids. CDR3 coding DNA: TGTGCCAGCAGTTACTTTGACGGGAACACTGAAGCTTTCTTT. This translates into CASSYFDGNTEAFF.

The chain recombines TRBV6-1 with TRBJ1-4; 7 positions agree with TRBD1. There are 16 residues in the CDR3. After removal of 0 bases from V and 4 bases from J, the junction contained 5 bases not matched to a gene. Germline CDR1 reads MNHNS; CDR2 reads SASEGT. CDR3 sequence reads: CASSEALGQINEKLFF. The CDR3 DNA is TGTGCCAGCAGTGAAGCGCTGGGACAGATTAATGAAAAACTGTTTTTT.

Here the CDR3 reads CASSQSLTEAFF. CDR3 DNA: TGCGCCAGCAGCCAATCGCTCACTGAAGCTTTCTTT. The chain is built from TRBV4-3 and TRBJ1-1; D is unclear. Trimming stripped 2 bases from V and 4 bases from J, with 5 bases between. CDR3 length equals 12 residues. Germline V gives CDR1 LGHNA, CDR2 YSLEER.

CDR3 bases: TGTGCCAGCAGCCAGGAACAGATTATTAACTATGGCTACACCTTC. It codes for CASSQEQIINYGYTF. The rearrangement uses TRBV4-2 and TRBJ1-2, with D uncertain. Germline lookup yields CDR1 LGHNA and CDR2 YNFKEQ. This CDR3 spans 15 amino acids. The V gene lost 3 bases and the J gene lost 1 base, with 12 bases spanning the gap.

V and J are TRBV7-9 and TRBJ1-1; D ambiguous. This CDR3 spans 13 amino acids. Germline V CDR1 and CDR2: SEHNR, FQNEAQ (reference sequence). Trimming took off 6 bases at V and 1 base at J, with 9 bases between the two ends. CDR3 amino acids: CASRLGWNTEAFF. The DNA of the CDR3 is TGTGCCAGCAGACTAGGATGGAACACTGAAGCTTTCTTT. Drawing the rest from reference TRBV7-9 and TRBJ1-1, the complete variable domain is DTGVSQNPRHKITKRGQNVTFRCDPISEHNRLYWYRQTLGQGPEFLTYFQNEAQLEKSRLLSDRFSAERPKGSFSTLEIQRTEQGDSAMYLCASRLGWNTEAFFGQGTRLTVV.

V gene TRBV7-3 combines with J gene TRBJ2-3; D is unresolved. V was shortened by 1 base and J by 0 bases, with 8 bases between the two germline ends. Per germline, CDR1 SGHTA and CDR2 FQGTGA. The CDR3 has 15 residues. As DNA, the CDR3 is TGTGCCAGCAGCTTAATGGCGAGTAGCACAGATACGCAGTATTTT. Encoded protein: CASSLMASSTDTQYF.

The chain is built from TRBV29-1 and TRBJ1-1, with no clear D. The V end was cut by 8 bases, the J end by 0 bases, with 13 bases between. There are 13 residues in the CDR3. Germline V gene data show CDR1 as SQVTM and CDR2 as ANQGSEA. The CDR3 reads CSLVTDMNTEAFF. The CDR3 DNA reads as TGCAGCCTAGTTACAGACATGAACACTGAAGCTTTCTTT.

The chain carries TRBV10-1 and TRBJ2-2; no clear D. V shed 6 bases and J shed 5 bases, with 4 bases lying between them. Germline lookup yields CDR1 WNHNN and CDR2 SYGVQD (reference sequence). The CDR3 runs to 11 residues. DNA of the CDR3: TGCGCCAGCAGCGCTACCGGGGAGCTGTTTTTT. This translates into CASSATGELFF.

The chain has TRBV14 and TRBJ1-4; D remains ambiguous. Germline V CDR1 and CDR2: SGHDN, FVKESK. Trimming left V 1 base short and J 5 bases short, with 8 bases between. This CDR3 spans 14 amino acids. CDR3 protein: CASSQGEENEKLFF. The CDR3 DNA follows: TGTGCCAGCAGCCAAGGGGAAGAGAATGAAAAACTGTTTTTT.

The CDR3 protein is CASSLKGMNTEAFF. The CDR3 nucleotides are TGTGCCAGCAGCTTAAAGGGTATGAACACTGAAGCTTTCTTT. This rearrangement joins TRBV7-9 to TRBJ1-1; no firm D call. The germline V gene has CDR1 SEHNR and CDR2 FQNEAQ (reference sequence). This CDR3 is built from 14 residues. V lost 2 bases, J lost 0 bases, and 7 bases lay in between.